The TCR beta chain under discussion was sequenced for a study of blood T cell repertoires in COVID-19. Here immunoSEQ multiplex PCR was the method, and the copy in TCRdb shows in-frame clones only, minus some. The sample contains about 80,000 clones, less than 85% of which appear only once. Germline V gene lookup returns CDR1 MNHEY and CDR2 SVGAGI. The CDR3 loop spans 14 amino acids. The V end was cut by 7 bases, the J end by 2 bases, with 15 bases between. Material for sequencing was peripheral blood. The V and J genes are TRBV6-5 and TRBJ2-7; the D gene is possibly TRBD1 (6 bases). The TCR sequence derives from a man between 65 and 80 years old with active or convalescent COVID-19. This chain's CDR3 is CASKRSGTTYEQYF. The CDR3 bases are TGTGCCAGCAAGCGCTCGGGGACAACCTACGAGCAGTACTTC.